This T cell receptor (beta chain) was retrieved from a study of blood T cell repertoires in COVID-19. Study-level information: From the United States, Italy and Spain came samples of acute and convalescent COVID-19. In each case, the material was cDNA or gDNA derived from T cells, B-cell-depleted T cells, or PBMCs.

Sequenced by immunoSEQ multiplex PCR; TCRdb stores in-frame clones only, minus some. The repertoire consists of about 180,000 clones, with about 90% occurring once and the leading ten covering roughly 9%. This CDR3 region has 13 residues. Trimming shortened V by 1 base and J by 7 bases, and 7 bases separated the two germline ends. Per the germline V gene, CDR1 is SGHAT and CDR2 is FQNNGV. Cohorts were assigned according to the clinical history that participants reported. V gene TRBV11-2 combines with J gene TRBJ1-4; D gene uncertain. This sequence originates from a young woman who had recovered from COVID-19. Sequencing used PBMCs or T cells enriched from blood (not recorded which). As DNA, the CDR3 is TGTGCCAGCAGCTTAGCTTCGGGTGAAAAACTGTTTTTT. It yields the protein CASSLASGEKLFF.